This T cell receptor beta chain was profiled in a study of OX40 agonist ivuxolimab in advanced cancers. From germline, CDR1 is MNHEY and CDR2 SVGAGI. The CDR3 runs 14 residues. Deletions cut 0 bases from V and 5 bases from J, with 11 bases between. This clone turned up a few times. Libraries were prepared by immunoSEQ multiplex PCR; TCRdb keeps only in-frame clonotypes and omits some of them. The table includes tens of thousands of clones, roughly 87% detected once. Drawing of blood for sampling happened at baseline, at cycle 4 day 1, and at cycle 7 day 1. This sequence was found in an adult with an advanced solid tumor such as melanoma, head and neck, liver or kidney cancer. The source was CD4+ or CD8+ T cells sorted from blood, collected in a trial of the OX40 agonist ivuxolimab. The V and J genes are TRBV6-5 and TRBJ2-7, with D possibly matching TRBD2 (6 bases). This CDR3 reads CASSYSLGGDEQYF. CDR3 nucleotides: TGTGCCAGCAGTTACTCTTTGGGGGGAGACGAGCAGTACTTC.